This TCR beta chain derives from a study of cytomegalovirus exposure and HLA in healthy donors. For the study at large: A prior study identified just under 120 million unique TCR beta sequences from about 200 million T cells.

The PCR used 60 Vbeta and 13 Jbeta primers. Sequencing used immunoSEQ multiplex PCR; TCRdb keeps in-frame clones, though not all of them. This sample has 100,000 or so clones, with approximately 72% found just once. General study points: Sequencing likely generated an artifact that appeared as a cluster of highly shared sequence variants. A later analysis linked a missense DCLRE1C variant to TCR beta V- and J-gene trimming.

With respect to this clone: The antigen remains undetermined. The sample has other DNA sequences that encode this CDR3 too.

The CDR3 contains 12 residues. Looked up from germline, CDR1 is SGHTA and CDR2 is FQGNSA. V shed 2 bases and J shed 3 bases, with 5 bases lying between them. The rearrangement links TRBV7-2 to TRBJ2-7; D not certain. What was sequenced was PBMCs. This receptor was obtained from a man younger than 45 in good health and CMV-seropositive. In DNA, the CDR3 is TGTGCCAGCAGCTTAACTGGCTACGAGCAGTACTTC. Encoded protein: CASSLTGYEQYF.